This entry describes one T cell receptor (beta chain). Its antigen remains unidentified. This record comes from a study of Ad26.COV2.S vaccination and SARS-CoV-2 variants. Study in general: Among those in the COV1001 Ad26.COV2.S trial arm was the donor. Notes on the study in general: Total T cell responses, in the TCR breadth and depth analyses, may have been underestimated.

Germline CDR1 LGHNA, CDR2 YSLEER. The CDR3 has 20 residues. Between the trimmed V and J ends, which lost 1 base and 0 bases, there was a span of 19 bases. As to treatment: approximately 18 received Ad26.COV2.S at low or high dose, single or two shots; 5 received placebo; per-sample allocation not given. Sampling took place 63 days after the first vaccine or placebo injection. Clones were read by immunoSEQ multiplex PCR, and TCRdb kept only the in-frame ones, dropping some. The sample lists roughly 420,000 clones; roughly 88% were seen once. The rearrangement uses TRBV4-3 and TRBJ2-6, with D perhaps TRBD1 (5 bases). This clonotype was obtained from a person between 18 and 65 years old who received the Ad26.COV2.S COVID-19 vaccine or a placebo. The source material was peripheral blood, sampled in a trial of Ad26.COV2.S vaccine versus placebo. In DNA form, the CDR3 reads TGCGCCAGCAGCCAAGGCGCGGCGGACATAGTTAGCTCTGGGGCCAACGTCCTGACTTTC. As protein: CASSQGAADIVSSGANVLTF.